This is a list of T cell receptor beta chains from one sample in a study of CD8 T cells in ankylosing spondylitis. TCRdb itself ran the 5' RACE reads through MiXCR, one entry per CDR3 protein. The sample consists of roughly 240,000 distinct CDR3 sequences, roughly 8.2% of them appearing once. Material for sequencing was blood, either unsorted or a sorted T cell fraction (not recorded which). All receptors derive from a female donor with ankylosing spondylitis or in good health (not recorded which). Both conserved end residues are part of each CDR3. D genes are given only for firm matches. Clone sizes are given selectively: once, few, many, or a class where the clone is expanded.

abundance | j_gene | d_gene | v_gene | CDR3nt | CDR3aa
few | TRBJ2-6 | TRBD1 | TRBV11-1 | TGTGCCAGCAGCAGCCAAGGGGACAGACCTTCTGGGGCCAACGTCCTGACTTTC | CASSSQGDRPSGANVLTF
many | TRBJ1-2 | TRBD1 | TRBV14 | TGTGCCAGCAGCCAGGACAGGGGAGGATCTCGCGGCTACACCTTC | CASSQDRGGSRGYTF
many | TRBJ1-1 | NA | TRBV28 | TGTGCCAGCAGCTCCCGACCGGGCCCAAGAACTGAAGCTTTCTTT | CASSSRPGPRTEAFF
many | TRBJ2-6 | NA | TRBV11-2 | TGTGCCAGCAGCTTGATCTCTGGGGCCAACGTCCTGACTTTC | CASSLISGANVLTF
NA | TRBJ2-4 | TRBD2 | TRBV7-9 | TGTGCCAGCAGCCCTGGGACTAGCGGGGGGGTCATTCAGTACTTC | CASSPGTSGGVIQYF
NA | TRBJ1-2 | NA | TRBV7-9 | TGTGCCAGCAGTTTGCCGGGGGGACGGACCTATGGCTACACCTTC | CASSLPGGRTYGYTF
many | TRBJ1-1 | NA | TRBV18 | TGTGCCAGCTCCGGGGAGGTGGACACTGAAGCTTTCTTT | CASSGEVDTEAFF
many | TRBJ2-1 | TRBD2 | TRBV5-1 | TGCGCCAGCATAGGGGACTACGACAATGAGCAGTTCTTC | CASIGDYDNEQFF
many | TRBJ1-1 | NA | TRBV5-1 | TGCGCCAGCAGCTTTGGGGGGGAGGGGAAAAACACTGAAGCTTTCTTT | CASSFGGEGKNTEAFF
many | TRBJ1-1 | NA | TRBV7-9 | TGTGCCAGCAGCTCCGGCGGAAGGAAAGCTTTCTTT | CASSSGGRKAFF
many | TRBJ2-7 | TRBD1 | TRBV12-3/TRBV12-4 | TGTGCCAGCAGCCCTGGACAGGGGGCCTACGAGCAGTACTTC | CASSPGQGAYEQYF
few | TRBJ1-2 | NA | TRBV20-1 | TGCAGTGCTAGAGTCCCGGGCAAGGATGGCTACACCTTC | CSARVPGKDGYTF
many | TRBJ2-1 | TRBD1 | TRBV11-2 | TGTGCCAGCAGGGGCGACAGGGTGCAGTACAATGAGCAGTTCTTC | CASRGDRVQYNEQFF
many | TRBJ1-1 | NA | TRBV29-1 | TGCAGCGTTGAAGATCGGGGGAACACTGAAGCTTTCTTT | CSVEDRGNTEAFF
many | TRBJ2-3 | TRBD2 | TRBV7-2 | TGTGCCAGCAGCCCACAAGGGGCTAGCGGGAGTGATACGCAGTATTTT | CASSPQGASGSDTQYF
NA | TRBJ2-7 | TRBD1 | TRBV20-1 | TGCAGTGCCCGACCCGGACAGGCCATGACCTACGAGCAGTACTTC | CSARPGQAMTYEQYF
many | TRBJ2-5 | TRBD2 | TRBV7-7 | TGTGCTAGCAGCTTAGCGGGCGCGGTAGAAGAGACCCAGTACTTC | CASSLAGAVEETQYF
many | TRBJ2-2 | NA | TRBV29-1 | TGCGGGGCGGTAGGGGCTTCCGGGGAGCTGTTTTTT | CGAVGASGELFF
many | TRBJ2-1 | TRBD2 | TRBV20-1 | TGCAGTGTTAGGGCGGGAGGGCCCTACAATGAGCAGTTCTTC | CSVRAGGPYNEQFF
many | TRBJ2-3 | TRBD2 | TRBV11-2 | TGTGCCAGCAGCTTAGTAGGACTAGCGGGAGGGTCCACAGATACGCAGTATTTT | CASSLVGLAGGSTDTQYF
many | TRBJ2-7 | TRBD2 | TRBV6-5 | TGTGCCAGCAAGGGCACTAGCGGGACCTACGAGCAGTACTTC | CASKGTSGTYEQYF
many | TRBJ1-1 | NA | TRBV7-9 | TGTGCCAGCACTGCGGACACTGAAGCTTTCTTT | CASTADTEAFF
many | TRBJ1-1 | NA | TRBV5-4 | TGTGCCAGCAGCTCCTTGCTGAACACTGAAGCTTTCTTT | CASSSLLNTEAFF
NA | TRBJ2-1 | NA | TRBV4-3 | TGCGCCAGCAGCCAAGCCCGGGACACCTCCTACAATGAGCAGTTCTTC | CASSQARDTSYNEQFF
many | TRBJ1-6 | NA | TRBV6-5 | TGTGCCAGCAGTTACTCGAATCGTGGAAGGGCGAATTCACCCCTCCACTTT | CASSYSNRGRANSPLHF
many | TRBJ2-2 | TRBD2 | TRBV7-6 | TGTGCCAGCAGCCAAACTAGCGGGGCGAACACCGGGGAGCTGTTTTTT | CASSQTSGANTGELFF
many | TRBJ2-5 | NA | TRBV5-1 | TGCGCCAGCAGCTTTCGGGGGGCTGTGGGTTTGGAGACCCAGTACTTC | CASSFRGAVGLETQYF
many | TRBJ2-3 | NA | TRBV5-1 | TGCGCCAGCAGCTTGGATTCTCTAAGCACAGATACGCAGTATTTT | CASSLDSLSTDTQYF
few | TRBJ2-1 | TRBD1 | TRBV7-9 | TGTGCCAGCAGCTTAATTAGGGGGCGGAGTAATGAGCAGTTCTTC | CASSLIRGRSNEQFF
many | TRBJ2-3 | TRBD2 | TRBV20-1 | TGCAGTGCTACCCTTCCGGGACTAGCGGGAGTAGGGGATACGCAGTATTTT | CSATLPGLAGVGDTQYF
many | TRBJ2-3 | TRBD2 | TRBV20-1 | TGTGGTCTGGGAGGGACAGATACGCAGTATTTT | CGLGGTDTQYF
many | TRBJ1-6 | NA | TRBV12-3/TRBV12-4 | TGTGCCAGCAGCCCCGCTTCACCCCTCCACTTT | CASSPASPLHF
many | TRBJ2-1 | NA | TRBV6-4 | TGTGCCAGCAGTGAGGGCTGGGCTAGCGCCTACAATGAGCAGTTCTTC | CASSEGWASAYNEQFF
many | TRBJ1-1 | NA | TRBV6-5 | TGTGCCAGCAGTTACCAACCAGCGAGATGGAGCACTGAAGCTTTCTTT | CASSYQPARWSTEAFF
many | TRBJ2-7 | NA | TRBV5-5 | TGTGCCAGTATTGGGGACATCTCCTACGAGCAGTACTTC | CASIGDISYEQYF
many | TRBJ2-1 | TRBD2 | TRBV3-1 | TGTGCCAGCAGCTTTCAGACTAGCGGGAGAGGGTACAATGAGCAGTTCTTC | CASSFQTSGRGYNEQFF
NA | TRBJ1-2 | TRBD1 | TRBV3-1 | TGTGCCAGCAGCCCCCGGACAGGCGGGAGGTATGGCTACACCTTC | CASSPRTGGRYGYTF
many | TRBJ2-1 | NA | TRBV7-2 | TGTGCCAGCAGGCCGAGGGGGATACATCAGGATGAGCAGTTCTTC | CASRPRGIHQDEQFF
many | TRBJ2-2 | TRBD2 | TRBV5-1 | TGCGCCAGCAGCTTGGGACTAGCGGTCGGGGAGCTGTTTTTT | CASSLGLAVGELFF
many | TRBJ2-1 | TRBD2 | TRBV5-5 | TGTGCCAGCAGTCTCCTAGCGGCCTCCTACAATGAGCAGTTCTTC | CASSLLAASYNEQFF
NA | TRBJ2-7 | TRBD2 | TRBV18 | TGTGCCAACTCACCACCCCTTAGCGGGACCACCTACGAGCAGTACTTC | CANSPPLSGTTYEQYF
many | TRBJ2-2 | NA | TRBV9 | TGTGCCAGCAGCGTAAGGTCAGGGACGAACACCGGGGAGCTGTTTTTT | CASSVRSGTNTGELFF
many | TRBJ1-1 | NA | TRBV5-1 | TGCGCCAGCGCCAGGAGCGAGGGGACTGAAGCTTTCTTT | CASARSEGTEAFF
many | TRBJ1-2 | NA | TRBV10-2 | TGCGCCAGCAGTGGAGTGCAGGGATCCAGTTATGGCTACACCTTC | CASSGVQGSSYGYTF
NA | TRBJ2-5 | NA | TRBV9 | TGTGCCAGCAGCCCCATGGGACTTGGGGGAGAGACCCAGTACTTC | CASSPMGLGGETQYF
many | TRBJ2-5 | TRBD2 | TRBV12-3/TRBV12-4 | TGTGCCAGCATGTCTCGCGGACTAGCGGGAGGGCCGCAAGAGACCCAGTACTTC | CASMSRGLAGGPQETQYF
many | TRBJ2-4 | NA | TRBV5-6 | TGTGCCAGCAGCCTGTCGGGCGGACTAGCCAAAAACATTCAGTACTTC | CASSLSGGLAKNIQYF
NA | TRBJ2-2 | TRBD1 | TRBV18 | TGTGCCAGCTCACCTGACAGGGTGCACACCGGGGAGCTGTTTTTT | CASSPDRVHTGELFF
many | TRBJ2-7 | NA | TRBV29-1 | TGCAGCGCGGAAGGGGATTCCTACGAGCAGTACTTC | CSAEGDSYEQYF
many | TRBJ2-2 | NA | TRBV6-1 | TGTGCCAGCAGTGAATCGTACGGGGAGCTGTTTTTT | CASSESYGELFF
few | TRBJ2-7 | NA | TRBV7-2 | TGTGCCAGCAGCTTTGAGACCTACGAGCAGTACTTC | CASSFETYEQYF
many | TRBJ2-1 | NA | TRBV20-1 | TGCAGTGCCCGACCCTGGGGGAGCGCCTACAATGAGCAGTTCTTC | CSARPWGSAYNEQFF
NA | TRBJ2-5 | NA | TRBV20-1 | TGCAGCCAAATTAGGCAGGGCCTTCAAGAGGCCCAGTACTTC | CSQIRQGLQEAQYF